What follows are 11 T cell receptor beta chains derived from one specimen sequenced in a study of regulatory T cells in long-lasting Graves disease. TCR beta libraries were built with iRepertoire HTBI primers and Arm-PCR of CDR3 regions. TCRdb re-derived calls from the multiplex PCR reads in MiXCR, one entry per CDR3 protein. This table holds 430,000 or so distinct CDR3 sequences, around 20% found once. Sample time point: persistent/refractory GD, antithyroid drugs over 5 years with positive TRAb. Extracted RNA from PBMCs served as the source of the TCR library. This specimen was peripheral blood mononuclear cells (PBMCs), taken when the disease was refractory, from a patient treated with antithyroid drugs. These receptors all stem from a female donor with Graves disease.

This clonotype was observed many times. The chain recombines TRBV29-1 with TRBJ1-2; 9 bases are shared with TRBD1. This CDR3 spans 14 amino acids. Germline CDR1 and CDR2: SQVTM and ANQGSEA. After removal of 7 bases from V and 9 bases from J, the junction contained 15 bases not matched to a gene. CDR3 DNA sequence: TGCAGCGCGTTCCTACCGGGACAGGGTGCGCGCTACACCTTC. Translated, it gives CSAFLPGQGARYTF.

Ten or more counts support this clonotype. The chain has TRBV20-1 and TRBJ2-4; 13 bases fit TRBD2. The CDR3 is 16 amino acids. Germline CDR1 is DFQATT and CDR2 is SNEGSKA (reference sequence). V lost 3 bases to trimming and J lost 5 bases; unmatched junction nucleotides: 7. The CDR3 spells CSASGLAGVRENIQYF. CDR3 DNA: TGCAGTGCTAGCGGACTAGCGGGAGTCCGGGAAAACATTCAGTACTTC.

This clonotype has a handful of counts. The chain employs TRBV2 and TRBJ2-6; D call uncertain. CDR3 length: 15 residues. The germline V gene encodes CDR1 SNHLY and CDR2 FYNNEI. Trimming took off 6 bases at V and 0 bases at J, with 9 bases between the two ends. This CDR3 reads CASRGILSGANVLTF. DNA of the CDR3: TGTGCCAGCAGAGGCATACTCTCTGGGGCCAACGTCCTGACTTTC. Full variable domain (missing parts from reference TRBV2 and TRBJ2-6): EPEVTQTPSHQVTQMGQEVILRCVPISNHLYFYWYRQILGQKVEFLVSFYNNEISEKSEIFDDQFSVERPDGSNFTLKIRSTKLEDSAMYFCASRGILSGANVLTFGAGSRLTVL.

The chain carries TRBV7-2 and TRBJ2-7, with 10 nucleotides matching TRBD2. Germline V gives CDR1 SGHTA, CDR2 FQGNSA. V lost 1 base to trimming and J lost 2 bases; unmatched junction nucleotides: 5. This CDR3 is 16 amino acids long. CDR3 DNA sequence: TGTGCCAGCAGCTTAGGGGCTAGCGGGAGAGCCTACGAGCAGTACTTC. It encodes CASSLGASGRAYEQYF.

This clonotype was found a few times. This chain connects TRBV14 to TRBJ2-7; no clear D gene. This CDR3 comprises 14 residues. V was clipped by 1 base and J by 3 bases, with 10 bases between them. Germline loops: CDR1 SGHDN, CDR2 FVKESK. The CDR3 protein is CASSQVGPYYEQYF. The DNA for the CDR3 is TGTGCCAGCAGCCAAGTAGGGCCCTACTACGAGCAGTACTTC.

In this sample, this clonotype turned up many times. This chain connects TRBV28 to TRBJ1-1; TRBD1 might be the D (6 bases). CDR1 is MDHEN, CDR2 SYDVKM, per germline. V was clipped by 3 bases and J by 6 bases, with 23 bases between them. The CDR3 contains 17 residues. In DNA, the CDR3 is TGTGCCAGCAGTTTGGGGGGGCCGGGTGTTGGGATCTCTGAAGCTTTCTTT. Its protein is CASSLGGPGVGISEAFF.

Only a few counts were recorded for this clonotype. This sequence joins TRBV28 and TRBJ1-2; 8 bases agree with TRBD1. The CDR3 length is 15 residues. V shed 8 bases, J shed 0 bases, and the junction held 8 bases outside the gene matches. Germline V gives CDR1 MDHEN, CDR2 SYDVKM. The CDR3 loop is CASRGQAISNYGYTF. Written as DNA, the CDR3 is TGTGCCAGCCGGGGACAGGCAATCTCTAACTATGGCTACACCTTC.

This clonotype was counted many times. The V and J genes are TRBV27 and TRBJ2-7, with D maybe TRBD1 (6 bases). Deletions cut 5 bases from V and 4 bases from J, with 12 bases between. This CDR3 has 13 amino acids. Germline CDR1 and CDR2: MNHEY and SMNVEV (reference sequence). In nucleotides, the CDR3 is TGTGCCAGCAGTGAAGGCAGGGGTTACGAGCAGTACTTC. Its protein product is CASSEGRGYEQYF.

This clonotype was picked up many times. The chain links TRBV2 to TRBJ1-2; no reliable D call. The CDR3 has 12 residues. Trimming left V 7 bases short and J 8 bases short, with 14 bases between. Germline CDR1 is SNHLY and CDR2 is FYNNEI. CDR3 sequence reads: CASNNEREGYTF. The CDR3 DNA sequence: TGTGCCAGCAACAACGAGAGGGAGGGCTACACCTTC.

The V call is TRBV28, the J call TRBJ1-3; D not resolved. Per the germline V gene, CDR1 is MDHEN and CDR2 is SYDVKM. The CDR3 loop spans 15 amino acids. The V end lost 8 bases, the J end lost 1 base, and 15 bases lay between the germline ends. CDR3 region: CASGLIQASGNTIYF. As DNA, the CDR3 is TGTGCCAGCGGGCTTATTCAGGCTTCTGGAAACACCATATATTTT.

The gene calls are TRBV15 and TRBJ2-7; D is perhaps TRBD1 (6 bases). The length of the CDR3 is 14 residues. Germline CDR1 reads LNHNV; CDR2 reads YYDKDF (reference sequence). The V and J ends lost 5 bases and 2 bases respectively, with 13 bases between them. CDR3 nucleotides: TGTGCCACCAGCGGCCGGGACACCCCCTACGAGCAGTACTTC. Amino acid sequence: CATSGRDTPYEQYF.